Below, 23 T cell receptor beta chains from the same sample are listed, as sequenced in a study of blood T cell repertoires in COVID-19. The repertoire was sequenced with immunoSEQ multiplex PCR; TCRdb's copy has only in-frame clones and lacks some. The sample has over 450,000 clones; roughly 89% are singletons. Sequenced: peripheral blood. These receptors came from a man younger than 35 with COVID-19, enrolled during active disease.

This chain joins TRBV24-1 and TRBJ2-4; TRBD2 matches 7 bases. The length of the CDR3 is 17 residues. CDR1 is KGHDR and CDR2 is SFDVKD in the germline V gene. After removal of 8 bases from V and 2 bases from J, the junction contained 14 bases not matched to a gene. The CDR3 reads CATTLGGRAETKNIQYF. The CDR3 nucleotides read TGTGCCACCACCCTAGGAGGGAGGGCCGAAACCAAAAACATTCAGTACTTC.

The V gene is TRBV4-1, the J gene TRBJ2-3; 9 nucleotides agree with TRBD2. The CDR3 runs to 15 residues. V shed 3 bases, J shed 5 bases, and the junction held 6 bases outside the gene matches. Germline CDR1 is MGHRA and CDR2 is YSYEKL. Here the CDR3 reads CASSHTAGGVDTQYF. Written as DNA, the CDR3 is TGCGCCAGCAGCCATACGGCGGGAGGGGTAGATACGCAGTATTTT.

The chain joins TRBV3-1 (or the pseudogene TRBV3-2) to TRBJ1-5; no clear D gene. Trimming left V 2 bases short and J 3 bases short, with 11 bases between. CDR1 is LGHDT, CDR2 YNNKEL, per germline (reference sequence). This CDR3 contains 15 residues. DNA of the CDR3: TGTGCCAGCAGCCAAACGTCGGGGAACAATCAGCCCCAGCATTTT. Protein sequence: CASSQTSGNNQPQHF.

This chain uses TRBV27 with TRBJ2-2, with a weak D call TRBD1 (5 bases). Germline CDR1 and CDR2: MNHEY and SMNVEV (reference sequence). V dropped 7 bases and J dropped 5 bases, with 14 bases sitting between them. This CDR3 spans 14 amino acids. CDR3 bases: TGTGCCAGCAAATTCGGATCAGGGACCGGGGAGCTGTTTTTT. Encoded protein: CASKFGSGTGELFF.

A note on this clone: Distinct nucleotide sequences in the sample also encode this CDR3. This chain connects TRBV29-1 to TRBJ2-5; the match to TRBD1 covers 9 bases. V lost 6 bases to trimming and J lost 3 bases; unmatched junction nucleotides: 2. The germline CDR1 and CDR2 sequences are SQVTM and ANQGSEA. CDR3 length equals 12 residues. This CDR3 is CSVRTGEETQYF. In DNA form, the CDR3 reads TGCAGCGTAAGGACAGGGGAAGAGACCCAGTACTTC. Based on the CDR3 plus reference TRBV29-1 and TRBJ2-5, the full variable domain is SAVISQKPSRDICQRGTSLTIQCQVDSQVTMMFWYRQQPGQSLTLIATANQGSEATYESGFVIDKFPISRPNLTFSTLTVSNMSPEDSSIYLCSVRTGEETQYFGPGTRLLVL.

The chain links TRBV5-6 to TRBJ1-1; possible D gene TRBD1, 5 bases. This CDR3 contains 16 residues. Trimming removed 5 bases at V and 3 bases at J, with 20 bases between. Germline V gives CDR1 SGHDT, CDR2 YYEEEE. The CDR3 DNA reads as TGTGCCAGCAGGTTCCATTCAGGGTTGGTCGACACTGAAGCTTTCTTT. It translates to CASRFHSGLVDTEAFF. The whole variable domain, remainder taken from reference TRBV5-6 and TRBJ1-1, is DAGVTQSPTHLIKTRGQQVTLRCSPKSGHDTVSWYQQALGQGPQFIFQYYEEEERQRGNFPDRFSGHQFPNYSSELNVNALLLGDSALYLCASRFHSGLVDTEAFFGQGTRLTVV.

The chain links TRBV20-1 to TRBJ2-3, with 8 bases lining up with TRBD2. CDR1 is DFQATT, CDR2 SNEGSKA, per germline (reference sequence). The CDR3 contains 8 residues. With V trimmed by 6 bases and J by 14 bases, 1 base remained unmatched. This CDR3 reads CSAAGGYF. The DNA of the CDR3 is TGCAGTGCCGCGGGGGGGTATTTT.

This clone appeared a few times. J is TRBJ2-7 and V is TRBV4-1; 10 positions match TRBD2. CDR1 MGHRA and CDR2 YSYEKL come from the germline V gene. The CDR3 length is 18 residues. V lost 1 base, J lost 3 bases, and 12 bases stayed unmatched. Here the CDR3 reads CASSQVELAGAHLYEQYF. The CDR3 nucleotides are TGCGCCAGCAGCCAAGTCGAGCTAGCGGGAGCACACCTCTACGAGCAGTACTTC.

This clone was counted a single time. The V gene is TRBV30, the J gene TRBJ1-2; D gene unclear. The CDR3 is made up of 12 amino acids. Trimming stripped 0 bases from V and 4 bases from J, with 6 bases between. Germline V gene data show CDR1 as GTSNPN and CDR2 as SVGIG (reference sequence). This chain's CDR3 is CAWSVGFYGYTF. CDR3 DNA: TGTGCCTGGAGTGTCGGGTTCTATGGCTACACCTTC.

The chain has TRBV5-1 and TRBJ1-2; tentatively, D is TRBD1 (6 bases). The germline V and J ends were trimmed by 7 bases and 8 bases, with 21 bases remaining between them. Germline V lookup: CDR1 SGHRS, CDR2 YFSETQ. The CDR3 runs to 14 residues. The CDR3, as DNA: TGCGCCAGCGCCAAAGGGGGAGTAGCGTTCGGCTACACCTTC. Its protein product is CASAKGGVAFGYTF.

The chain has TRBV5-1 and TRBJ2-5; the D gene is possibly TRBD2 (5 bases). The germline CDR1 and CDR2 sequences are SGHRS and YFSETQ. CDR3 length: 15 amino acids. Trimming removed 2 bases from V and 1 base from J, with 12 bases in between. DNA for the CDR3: TGCGCCAGCAGCTTAGGGTCAGCGGTCCAAGAGACCCAGTACTTC. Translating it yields CASSLGSAVQETQYF.

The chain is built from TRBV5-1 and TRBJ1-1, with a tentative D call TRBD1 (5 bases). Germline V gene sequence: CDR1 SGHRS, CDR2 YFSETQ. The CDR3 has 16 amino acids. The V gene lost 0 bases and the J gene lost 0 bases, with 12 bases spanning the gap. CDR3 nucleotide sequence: TGCGCCAGCAGCTTGGCTTCAGGGCCCATGAACACTGAAGCTTTCTTT. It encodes CASSLASGPMNTEAFF.

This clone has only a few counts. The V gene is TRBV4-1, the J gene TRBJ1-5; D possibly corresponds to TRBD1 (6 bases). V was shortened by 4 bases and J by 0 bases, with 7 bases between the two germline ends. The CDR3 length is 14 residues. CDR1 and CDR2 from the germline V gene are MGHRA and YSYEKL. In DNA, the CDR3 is TGCGCCAGCAGCCTGGACAGTAGCAATCAGCCCCAGCATTTT. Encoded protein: CASSLDSSNQPQHF.

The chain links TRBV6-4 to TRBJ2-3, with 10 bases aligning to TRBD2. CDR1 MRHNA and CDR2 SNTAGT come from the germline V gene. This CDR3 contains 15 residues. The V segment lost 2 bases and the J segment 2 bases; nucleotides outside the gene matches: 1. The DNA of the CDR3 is TGTGCCAGCAGTGACGGGACTAGCGACACAGATACGCAGTATTTT. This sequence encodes CASSDGTSDTDTQYF.

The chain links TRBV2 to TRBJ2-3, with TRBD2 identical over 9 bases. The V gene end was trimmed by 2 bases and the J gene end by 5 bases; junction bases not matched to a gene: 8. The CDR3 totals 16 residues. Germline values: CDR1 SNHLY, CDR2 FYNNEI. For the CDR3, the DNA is TGTGCCAGCAGTGAATCGCCTAGCGGGGCGGGAGATACGCAGTATTTT. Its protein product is CASSESPSGAGDTQYF.

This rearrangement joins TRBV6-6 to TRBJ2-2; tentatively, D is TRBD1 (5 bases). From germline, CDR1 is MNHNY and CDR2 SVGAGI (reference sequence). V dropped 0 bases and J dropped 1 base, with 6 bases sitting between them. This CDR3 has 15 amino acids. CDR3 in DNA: TGTGCCAGCAGTTACTCTCAGGGGAACACCGGGGAGCTGTTTTTT. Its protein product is CASSYSQGNTGELFF.

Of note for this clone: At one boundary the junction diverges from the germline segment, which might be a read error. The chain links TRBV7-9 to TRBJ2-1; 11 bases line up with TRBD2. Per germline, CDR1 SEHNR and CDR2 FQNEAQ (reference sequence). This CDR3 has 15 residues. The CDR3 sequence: CASNLIAGGLNEQFF. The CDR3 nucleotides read TGTGCCAGCAACTTAATAGCGGGGGGGCTTAATGAGCAGTTCTTC.

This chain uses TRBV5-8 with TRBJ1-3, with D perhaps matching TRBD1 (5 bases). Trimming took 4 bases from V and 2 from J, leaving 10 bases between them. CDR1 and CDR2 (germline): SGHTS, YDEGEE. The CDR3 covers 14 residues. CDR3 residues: CASSPGITGNTIYF. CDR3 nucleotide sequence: TGTGCCAGCAGCCCAGGGATAACTGGAAACACCATATATTTT.

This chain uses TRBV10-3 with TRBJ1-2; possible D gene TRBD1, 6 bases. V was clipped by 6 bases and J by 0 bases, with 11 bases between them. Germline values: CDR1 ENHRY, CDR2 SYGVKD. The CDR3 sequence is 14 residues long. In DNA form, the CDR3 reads TGTGCCATCAGGATGACAGGATCTAACTATGGCTACACCTTC. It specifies CAIRMTGSNYGYTF.

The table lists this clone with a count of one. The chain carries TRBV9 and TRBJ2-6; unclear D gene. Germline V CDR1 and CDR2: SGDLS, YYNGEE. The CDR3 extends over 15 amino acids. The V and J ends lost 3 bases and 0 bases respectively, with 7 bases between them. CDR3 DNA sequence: TGTGCCAGCAGCGCAGTCTCCTCTGGGGCCAACGTCCTGACTTTC. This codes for CASSAVSSGANVLTF.

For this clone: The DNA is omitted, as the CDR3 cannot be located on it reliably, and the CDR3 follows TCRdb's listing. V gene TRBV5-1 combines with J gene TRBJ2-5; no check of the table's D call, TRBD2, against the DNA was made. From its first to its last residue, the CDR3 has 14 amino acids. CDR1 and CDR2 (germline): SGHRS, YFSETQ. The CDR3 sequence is CASSFFGEQETQYF.

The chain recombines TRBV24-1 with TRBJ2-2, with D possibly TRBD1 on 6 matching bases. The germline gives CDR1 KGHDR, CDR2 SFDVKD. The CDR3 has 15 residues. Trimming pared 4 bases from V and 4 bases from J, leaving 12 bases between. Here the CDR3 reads CATSDSGQLTGELFF. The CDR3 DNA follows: TGTGCCACCAGTGACTCAGGACAGCTCACCGGGGAGCTGTTTTTT.

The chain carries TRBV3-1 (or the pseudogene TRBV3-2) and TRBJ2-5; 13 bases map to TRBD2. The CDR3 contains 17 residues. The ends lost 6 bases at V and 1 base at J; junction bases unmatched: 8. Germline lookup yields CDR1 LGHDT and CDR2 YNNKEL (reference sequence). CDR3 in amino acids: CASSPQRTSGGQETQYF. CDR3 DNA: TGTGCCAGCAGTCCCCAACGGACTAGCGGGGGCCAAGAGACCCAGTACTTC.